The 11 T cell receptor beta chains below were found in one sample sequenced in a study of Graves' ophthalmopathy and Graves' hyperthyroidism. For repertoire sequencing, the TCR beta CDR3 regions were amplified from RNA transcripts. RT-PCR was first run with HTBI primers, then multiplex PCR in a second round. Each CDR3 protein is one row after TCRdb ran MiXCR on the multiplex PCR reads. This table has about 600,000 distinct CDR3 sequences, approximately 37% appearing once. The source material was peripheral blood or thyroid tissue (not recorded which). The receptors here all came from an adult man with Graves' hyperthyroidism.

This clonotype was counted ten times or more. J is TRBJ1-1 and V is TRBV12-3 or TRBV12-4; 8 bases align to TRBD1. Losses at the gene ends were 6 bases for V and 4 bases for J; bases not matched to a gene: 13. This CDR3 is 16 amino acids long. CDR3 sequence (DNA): TGTGCCAGCAGCACCACGACAGGGGCGCTGGGCACTGAAGCTTTCTTT. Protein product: CASSTTTGALGTEAFF.

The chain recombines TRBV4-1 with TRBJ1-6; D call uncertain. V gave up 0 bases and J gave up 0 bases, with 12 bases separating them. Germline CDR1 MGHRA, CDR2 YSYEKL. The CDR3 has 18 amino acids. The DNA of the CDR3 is TGCGCCAGCAGCCAAGATGGATCCGGGCCCTCCTATAATTCACCCCTCCACTTT. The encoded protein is CASSQDGSGPSYNSPLHF.

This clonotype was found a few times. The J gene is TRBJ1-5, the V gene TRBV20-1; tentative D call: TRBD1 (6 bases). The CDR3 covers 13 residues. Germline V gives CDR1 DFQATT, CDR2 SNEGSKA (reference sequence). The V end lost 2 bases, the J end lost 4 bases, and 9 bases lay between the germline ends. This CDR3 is CSARQGRNQPQHF. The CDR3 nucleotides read TGCAGTGCTAGACAGGGGCGGAATCAGCCCCAGCATTTT.

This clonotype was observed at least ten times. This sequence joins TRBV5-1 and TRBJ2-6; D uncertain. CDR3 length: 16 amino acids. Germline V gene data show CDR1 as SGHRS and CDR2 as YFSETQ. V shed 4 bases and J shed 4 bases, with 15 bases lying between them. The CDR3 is CASSERLAAGANVLTF. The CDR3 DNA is TGCGCCAGCAGCGAACGGTTGGCGGCAGGGGCCAACGTCCTGACTTTC.

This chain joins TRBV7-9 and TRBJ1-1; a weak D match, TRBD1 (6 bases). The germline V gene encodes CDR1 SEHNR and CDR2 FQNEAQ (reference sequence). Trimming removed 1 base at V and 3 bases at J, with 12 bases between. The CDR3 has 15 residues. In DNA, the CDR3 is TGTGCCAGCAGCTTAGATGGGTCAGGGGACACTGAAGCTTTCTTT. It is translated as CASSLDGSGDTEAFF. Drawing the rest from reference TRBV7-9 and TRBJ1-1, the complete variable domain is DTGVSQNPRHKITKRGQNVTFRCDPISEHNRLYWYRQTLGQGPEFLTYFQNEAQLEKSRLLSDRFSAERPKGSFSTLEIQRTEQGDSAMYLCASSLDGSGDTEAFFGQGTRLTVV.

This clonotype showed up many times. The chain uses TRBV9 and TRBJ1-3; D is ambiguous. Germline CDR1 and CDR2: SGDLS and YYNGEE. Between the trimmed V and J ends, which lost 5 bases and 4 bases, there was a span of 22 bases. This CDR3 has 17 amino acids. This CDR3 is CASSAGLTGLAGNTIYF. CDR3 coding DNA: TGTGCCAGCAGTGCCGGTTTAACGGGCCTGGCCGGAAACACCATATATTTT.

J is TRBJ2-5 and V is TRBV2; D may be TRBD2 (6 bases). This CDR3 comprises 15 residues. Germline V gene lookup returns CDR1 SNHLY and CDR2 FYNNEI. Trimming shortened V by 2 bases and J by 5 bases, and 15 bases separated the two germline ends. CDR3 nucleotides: TGTGCCAGCAGTGAATCGAAGCGGAGGGGTGAGACCCAGTACTTC. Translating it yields CASSESKRRGETQYF. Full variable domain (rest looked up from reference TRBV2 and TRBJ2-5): EPEVTQTPSHQVTQMGQEVILRCVPISNHLYFYWYRQILGQKVEFLVSFYNNEISEKSEIFDDQFSVERPDGSNFTLKIRSTKLEDSAMYFCASSESKRRGETQYFGPGTRLLVL.

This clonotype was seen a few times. CDR3 protein: CASSLQGVYGYTF. The CDR3 nucleotides read TGTGCCAGCTCACTTCAGGGGGTATATGGCTACACCTTC. The chain carries TRBV18 and TRBJ1-2, with 7 bases that match TRBD1. CDR3 size: 13 residues. The V gene end was trimmed by 4 bases and the J gene end by 5 bases; junction bases not matched to a gene: 4. The germline CDR1 and CDR2 sequences are KGHSH and LQKENI.

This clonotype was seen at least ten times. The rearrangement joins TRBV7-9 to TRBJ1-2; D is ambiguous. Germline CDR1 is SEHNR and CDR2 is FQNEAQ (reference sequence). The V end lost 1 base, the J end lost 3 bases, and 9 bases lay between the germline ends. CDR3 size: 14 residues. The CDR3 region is CASSLVGTHYGYTF. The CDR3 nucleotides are TGTGCCAGCAGCTTAGTTGGCACACACTATGGCTACACCTTC.

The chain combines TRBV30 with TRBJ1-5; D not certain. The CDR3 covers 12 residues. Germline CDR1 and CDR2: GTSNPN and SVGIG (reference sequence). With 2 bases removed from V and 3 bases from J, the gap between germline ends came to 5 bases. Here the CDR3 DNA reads TGTGCCTGGAGTACCCCCAATCAGCCCCAGCATTTT. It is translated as CAWSTPNQPQHF.

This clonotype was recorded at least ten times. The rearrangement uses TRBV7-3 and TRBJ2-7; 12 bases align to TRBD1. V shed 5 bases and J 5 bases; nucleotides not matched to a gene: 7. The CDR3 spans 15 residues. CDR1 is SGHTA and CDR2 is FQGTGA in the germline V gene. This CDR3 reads CASSPGTGGLNEQYF. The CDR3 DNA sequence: TGTGCCAGCAGCCCCGGGACAGGGGGCCTTAACGAGCAGTACTTC.